These 18 T cell receptor beta chains share one sample of origin, sequenced in a study of cytomegalovirus exposure and HLA in healthy donors. The study ran its PCR with 60 Vbeta and 13 Jbeta primers. Profiling relied on immunoSEQ multiplex PCR, and the TCRdb table lists in-frame clones only, not all of them. Among some 40,000 clones listed, over 60% were seen once. Sequenced input: PBMCs. The source of these receptors is a man in his forties in good health and CMV-seronegative.

This clone was counted between two and nine times. The J gene is TRBJ1-4, the V gene TRBV30; 7 nucleotides line up with TRBD1. Germline lookup yields CDR1 GTSNPN and CDR2 SVGIG (reference sequence). J was trimmed by 4 bases and V by 1 base; bases with no gene match: 3. This CDR3 region has 14 residues. The CDR3 protein is CAWSAGGNNEKLFF. The CDR3 DNA follows: TGTGCCTGGAGTGCAGGGGGGAATAATGAAAAACTGTTTTTT.

The chain joins TRBV6-1 to TRBJ2-1, with 7 bases aligning to TRBD1. The CDR3 extends over 14 amino acids. Germline CDR1 MNHNS, CDR2 SASEGT. V shed 8 bases and J 5 bases; nucleotides not matched to a gene: 9. The CDR3 sequence is CASYTLTGNNEQFF. The CDR3 DNA is TGTGCCAGCTATACACTGACAGGGAACAATGAGCAGTTCTTC.

This chain connects TRBV6-1 to TRBJ1-6, with D uncertain. Germline V lookup: CDR1 MNHNS, CDR2 SASEGT. The ends were cut back, 6 bases at V and 7 bases at J, with 4 bases in the middle. The CDR3 has 11 amino acids. The CDR3, as DNA: TGTGCCAGCAGAGAGAATTCACCCCTCCACTTT. Its translation is CASRENSPLHF.

CDR3 residues: CASSLGTRYGYTF. CDR3 nucleotide sequence: TGTGCCAGCAGTTTAGGGACTCGATATGGCTACACCTTC. V usage is TRBV27 and J usage is TRBJ1-2; D is perhaps TRBD1 (5 bases). V lost 2 bases, J lost 5 bases, and 9 bases lay in between. Germline CDR1 reads MNHEY; CDR2 reads SMNVEV (reference sequence). The CDR3 is 13 residues long.

This clone was recorded a few times. This chain links TRBV7-9 with TRBJ1-1, with TRBD1 identical over 7 bases. Germline V CDR1 and CDR2: SEHNR, FQNEAQ (reference sequence). After removal of 4 bases from V and 0 bases from J, the junction contained 11 bases not matched to a gene. There are 17 residues in the CDR3. CDR3 amino acids: CASSSLGPGGLNTEAFF. DNA for the CDR3: TGTGCCAGCAGCTCCCTGGGGCCAGGGGGTTTGAACACTGAAGCTTTCTTT.

This clone was found a few times. The rearrangement joins TRBV28 to TRBJ1-6, with D unclear. CDR1 is MDHEN, CDR2 SYDVKM, per germline. The V end lost 3 bases, the J end lost 0 bases, and 6 bases lay between the germline ends. The CDR3 totals 15 residues. This CDR3 is CASSFRGSYNSPLHF. The CDR3 DNA sequence: TGTGCCAGCAGTTTCCGGGGCTCCTATAATTCACCCCTCCACTTT.

This clone was observed once. This sequence joins TRBV7-6 and TRBJ2-7; D is possibly TRBD2 (5 bases). Per the germline V gene, CDR1 is SGHVS and CDR2 is FNYEAQ. This CDR3 is 15 amino acids long. Trimming shortened V by 5 bases and J by 2 bases, and 16 bases separated the two germline ends. This CDR3 is CASSPDPRGTYEQYF. CDR3 nucleotides: TGTGCCAGCAGCCCTGACCCACGAGGGACCTACGAGCAGTACTTC.

The chain combines TRBV9 with TRBJ1-2, with a weak D call TRBD1 (6 bases). Trimming took off 4 bases at V and 2 bases at J, with 12 bases between the two ends. CDR3 length equals 14 residues. Germline V lookup: CDR1 SGDLS, CDR2 YYNGEE. CDR3 loop: CASSHEDSNYGYTF. In DNA form, the CDR3 reads TGTGCCAGCAGCCACGAGGACAGCAACTATGGCTACACCTTC.

The V call is TRBV6-5, the J call TRBJ1-6, with TRBD1 matching 11 bases. Germline V CDR1 and CDR2: MNHEY, SVGAGI. V lost 0 bases to trimming and J lost 10 bases; unmatched junction nucleotides: 2. There are 15 residues in the CDR3. The CDR3 coding sequence is TGTGCCAGCAGTTACTCCGGACAGGGGGCCTCACCCCTCCACTTT. It is translated as CASSYSGQGASPLHF.

The rearrangement links TRBV10-3 to TRBJ1-2, with 11 positions matching TRBD1. This CDR3 is built from 13 residues. V dropped 5 bases and J dropped 6; count of bases not matched to a gene: 2. Germline-derived CDR1 and CDR2 are ENHRY and SYGVKD. CDR3 protein: CAISPGQGDGYTF. Written as DNA, the CDR3 is TGTGCCATCAGTCCGGGACAGGGGGATGGCTACACCTTC.

J is TRBJ2-7 and V is TRBV7-6; possible D gene TRBD1, 5 bases. Trimming shortened V by 2 bases and J by 0 bases, and 8 bases separated the two germline ends. Germline V lookup: CDR1 SGHVS, CDR2 FNYEAQ. This CDR3 has 14 residues. The DNA for the CDR3 is TGTGCCAGCAGCTTATGGGGCGGCTCCTACGAGCAGTACTTC. As protein: CASSLWGGSYEQYF.

This sequence joins TRBV11-2 and TRBJ1-4, with 9 nucleotides matching TRBD1. V lost 5 bases to trimming and J lost 4 bases; unmatched junction nucleotides: 8. This CDR3 comprises 16 residues. The germline V gene encodes CDR1 SGHAT and CDR2 FQNNGV. CDR3 amino acids: CASSPQTGGNNEKLFF. The CDR3 region has the DNA TGTGCCAGCAGCCCTCAAACAGGGGGCAATAATGAAAAACTGTTTTTT.

The rearrangement uses TRBV6-5 and TRBJ2-5; possible D gene TRBD2, 7 bases. Between the trimmed V and J ends, which lost 5 bases and 1 base, there was a span of 14 bases. CDR3 length equals 15 residues. CDR1 and CDR2 from the germline V gene are MNHEY and SVGAGI. The CDR3 nucleotides read TGTGCCAGCAGTAACCTGGCGGGGGCCCAAGAGACCCAGTACTTC. It translates to CASSNLAGAQETQYF.

The chain couples TRBV7-2 to TRBJ1-4; 11 bases align to TRBD1. CDR3 length: 15 amino acids. The V and J ends lost 3 bases and 7 bases, in that order; junction bases with no gene match: 4. Germline V gene lookup returns CDR1 SGHTA and CDR2 FQGNSA. The CDR3 DNA sequence: TGTGCCAGCAGCTTGGCGGGGACAGGGGGTGAAAAACTGTTTTTT. This codes for CASSLAGTGGEKLFF.

V is TRBV30 and J is TRBJ1-5; 7 bases line up with TRBD1. J was trimmed by 4 bases and V by 2 bases; bases with no gene match: 2. The CDR3 runs to 13 residues. Germline-derived CDR1 and CDR2 are GTSNPN and SVGIG (reference sequence). The CDR3 bases are TGTGCCTGGAGTACAGGGGCAAATCAGCCCCAGCATTTT. Protein sequence: CAWSTGANQPQHF.

This sequence joins TRBV30 and TRBJ1-2; no clear D gene. V was trimmed by 4 bases and J by 8 bases, leaving 8 bases between them. This CDR3 spans 10 amino acids. Germline V gene lookup returns CDR1 GTSNPN and CDR2 SVGIG (reference sequence). The CDR3, as DNA: TGTGCCTGGAAGCTTCGCGGCTACACCTTC. It encodes CAWKLRGYTF.

The chain employs TRBV5-1 and TRBJ1-1; 8 bases are a match to TRBD1. CDR3 size: 14 residues. CDR1 and CDR2 from the germline V gene are SGHRS and YFSETQ. V shed 4 bases and J 4 bases; nucleotides not matched to a gene: 6. Here the CDR3 reads CASSLDRVFTEAFF. CDR3 DNA: TGCGCCAGCAGCCTGGACAGGGTATTCACTGAAGCTTTCTTT.

This clone has only one observation. This chain uses TRBV30 with TRBJ1-4; D is undetermined. Germline CDR1 and CDR2: GTSNPN and SVGIG (reference sequence). The length of the CDR3 is 15 residues. V was shortened by 0 bases and J by 5 bases, with 13 bases between the two germline ends. This chain's CDR3 is CAWSVLAQANEKLFF. The CDR3 DNA reads as TGTGCCTGGAGTGTACTGGCGCAGGCAAATGAAAAACTGTTTTTT.